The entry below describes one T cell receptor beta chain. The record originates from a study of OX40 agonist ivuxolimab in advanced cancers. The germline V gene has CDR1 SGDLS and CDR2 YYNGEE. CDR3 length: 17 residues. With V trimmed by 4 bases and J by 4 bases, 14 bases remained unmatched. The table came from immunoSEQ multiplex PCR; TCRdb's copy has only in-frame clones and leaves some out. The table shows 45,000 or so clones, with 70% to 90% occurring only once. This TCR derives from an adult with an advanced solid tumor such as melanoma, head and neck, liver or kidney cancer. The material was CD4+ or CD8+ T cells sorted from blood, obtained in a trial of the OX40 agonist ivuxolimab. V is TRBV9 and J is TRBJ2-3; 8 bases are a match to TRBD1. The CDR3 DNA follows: TGTGCCAGCAGCCCCCGACAGGGGTCAGTTTTCTCAGATACGCAGTATTTT. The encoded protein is CASSPRQGSVFSDTQYF.